The present T cell receptor beta chain was sequenced within a study of technical replicates of blood from several donors. Losses at the gene ends were 5 bases for V and 11 bases for J; bases not matched to a gene: 10. CDR3 size: 13 residues. Germline lookup yields CDR1 SGHTA and CDR2 FQGTGA. Profiling relied on immunoSEQ multiplex PCR, and the TCRdb table lists in-frame clones only, not all of them. The sample lists more than 75,000 clones, just under 95% occurring once. The sample taken for sequencing was T cells isolated from PBMCs. This chain links TRBV7-3 with TRBJ1-1, with TRBD1 identical over 8 bases. This clonotype was sampled from a human donor in good health. The CDR3 bases are TGTGCCAGCAGCCCGTCCGGGACAGGCTTGGCTTTCTTT. It translates to CASSPSGTGLAFF.